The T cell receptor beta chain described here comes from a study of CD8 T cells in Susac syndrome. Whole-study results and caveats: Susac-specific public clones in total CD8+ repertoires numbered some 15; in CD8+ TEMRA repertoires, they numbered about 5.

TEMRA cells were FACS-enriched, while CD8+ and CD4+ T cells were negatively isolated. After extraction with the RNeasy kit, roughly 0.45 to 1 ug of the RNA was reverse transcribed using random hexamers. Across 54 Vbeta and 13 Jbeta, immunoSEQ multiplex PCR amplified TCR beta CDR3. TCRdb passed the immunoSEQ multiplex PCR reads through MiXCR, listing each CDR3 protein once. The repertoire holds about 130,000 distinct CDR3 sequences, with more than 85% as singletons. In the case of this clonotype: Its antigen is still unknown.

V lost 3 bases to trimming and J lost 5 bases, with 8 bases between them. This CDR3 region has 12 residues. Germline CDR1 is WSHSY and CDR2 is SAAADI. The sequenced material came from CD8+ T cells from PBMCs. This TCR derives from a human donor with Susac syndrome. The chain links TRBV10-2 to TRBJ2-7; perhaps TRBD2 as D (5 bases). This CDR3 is CASSEEGDEQYF. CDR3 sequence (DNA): TGCGCCAGCAGTGAAGAGGGCGACGAGCAGTACTTC.